One TCR beta chain is described in this entry. The record originates from a study of T cell changes during pregnancy in multiple sclerosis. Generated by immunoSEQ multiplex PCR, the TCRdb table keeps only in-frame clones and is missing some. The sample has roughly 40,000 clones, approximately 94% seen once. The sequencing here drew on peripheral blood, taken before pregnancy. The sequence derives from a female donor with multiple sclerosis, enrolled in a pregnancy study.

The DNA of the CDR3 is TGTGCCAGCAGGTCGGGACAGGGGGCGGGGGAGCAGTACTTC. Protein product: CASRSGQGAGEQYF. V usage is TRBV5-5 and J usage is TRBJ2-7; 12 bases match TRBD1. V gave up 5 bases and J gave up 7 bases; unmatched junction bases: 7. The CDR3 has 14 amino acids. The germline gives CDR1 SGHKS, CDR2 YYEKEE (reference sequence).